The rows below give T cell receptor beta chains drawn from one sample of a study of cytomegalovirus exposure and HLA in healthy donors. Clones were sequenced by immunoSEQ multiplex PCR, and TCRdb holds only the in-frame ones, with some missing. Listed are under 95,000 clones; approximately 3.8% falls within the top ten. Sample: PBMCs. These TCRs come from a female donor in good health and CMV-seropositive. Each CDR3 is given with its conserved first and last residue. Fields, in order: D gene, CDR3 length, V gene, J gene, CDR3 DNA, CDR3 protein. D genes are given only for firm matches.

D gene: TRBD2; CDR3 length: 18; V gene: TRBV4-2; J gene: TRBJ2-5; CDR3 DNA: TGTGCCAGCAGCCAAGGGACTAGCGGGATCGGGGTTGTGGAGACCCAGTACTTC; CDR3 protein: CASSQGTSGIGVVETQYF
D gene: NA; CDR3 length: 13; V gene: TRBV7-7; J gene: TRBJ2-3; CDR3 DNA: TGTGCTAGCAGCTTCCGGCAGGTAGATACGCAGTATTTT; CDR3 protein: CASSFRQVDTQYF
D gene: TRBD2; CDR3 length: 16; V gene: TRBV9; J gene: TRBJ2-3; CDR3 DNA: TGTGCCAGCAGCTCTTCAAGCGGGGGCCCCACAGATACGCAGTATTTT; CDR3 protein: CASSSSSGGPTDTQYF
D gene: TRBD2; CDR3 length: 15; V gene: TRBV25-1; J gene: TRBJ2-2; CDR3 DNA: TGTGCCAGCTCCGGAATAGCGGGAGTTAGCGGGGAGCTGTTTTTT; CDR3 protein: CASSGIAGVSGELFF
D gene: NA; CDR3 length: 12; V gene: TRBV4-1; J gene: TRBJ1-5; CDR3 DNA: TGCGCCAGCAGCCACATTGGCCAACCCCAGCATTTT; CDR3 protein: CASSHIGQPQHF
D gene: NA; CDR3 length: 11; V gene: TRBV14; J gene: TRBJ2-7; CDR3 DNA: TGTGCCAGCAGCCAAGGGGCCGAGCAGTACTTC; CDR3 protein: CASSQGAEQYF
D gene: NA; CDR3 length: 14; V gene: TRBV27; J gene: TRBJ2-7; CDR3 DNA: TGTGCCAGCAGTTTATCCGGGAATCCCTACGAGCAGTACTTC; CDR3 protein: CASSLSGNPYEQYF
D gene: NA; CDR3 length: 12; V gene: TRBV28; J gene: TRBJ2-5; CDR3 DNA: TGTGCCGTCCGAGCCGGCCAAGAGACCCAGTACTTC; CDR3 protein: CAVRAGQETQYF
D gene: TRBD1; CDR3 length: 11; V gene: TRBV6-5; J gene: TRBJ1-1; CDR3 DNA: TGTGCCAGCAAGACAGGGCCCCAAGTATTCTTT; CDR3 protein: CASKTGPQVFF
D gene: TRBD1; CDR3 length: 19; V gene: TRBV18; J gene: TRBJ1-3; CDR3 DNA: TGTGCCAGCTCACCACTATTGACGGGACAGGGAAGCTCTGGAAACACCATATATTTT; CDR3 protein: CASSPLLTGQGSSGNTIYF
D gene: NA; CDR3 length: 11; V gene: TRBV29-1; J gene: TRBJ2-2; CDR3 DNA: TGCAGCGTGACAGTTACCGGGGAGCTGTTTTTT; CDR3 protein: CSVTVTGELFF
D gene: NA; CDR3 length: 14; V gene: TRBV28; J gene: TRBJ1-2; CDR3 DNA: TGTGCCAGCAGTTCTGGACAGCCTAACTATGGCTACACCTTC; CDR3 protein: CASSSGQPNYGYTF
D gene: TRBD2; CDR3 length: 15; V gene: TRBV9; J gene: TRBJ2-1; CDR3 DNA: TGTGCCAGCAGCGTACATACCGGGACTAGTGATGAGCAGTTCTTC; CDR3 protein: CASSVHTGTSDEQFF
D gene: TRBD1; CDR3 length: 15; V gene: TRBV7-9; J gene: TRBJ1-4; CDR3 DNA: TGTGCCAGCAGCTTTGCTCGGACAGGGAGTGAAAAACTGTTTTTT; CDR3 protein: CASSFARTGSEKLFF
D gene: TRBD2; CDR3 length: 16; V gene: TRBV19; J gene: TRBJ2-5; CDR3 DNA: TGTGCCAGTAGTCCGTGGACTAGCGGGGGAGAAGAGACCCAGTACTTC; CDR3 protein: CASSPWTSGGEETQYF
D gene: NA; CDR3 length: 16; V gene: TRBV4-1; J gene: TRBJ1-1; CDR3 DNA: TGCGCCAGCAGCCAACCGATCAGGGGAAGGGACACTGAAGCTTTCTTT; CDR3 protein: CASSQPIRGRDTEAFF
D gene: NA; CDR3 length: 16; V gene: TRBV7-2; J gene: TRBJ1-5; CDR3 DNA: TGTGCCAGCAGCTTAAGTTGGGGAGAATTAAATCAGCCCCAGCATTTT; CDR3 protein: CASSLSWGELNQPQHF
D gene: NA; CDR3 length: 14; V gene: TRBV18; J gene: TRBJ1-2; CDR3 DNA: TGTGCCAGCTCACCCCGCAGGGCTAACTATGGCTACACCTTC; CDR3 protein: CASSPRRANYGYTF
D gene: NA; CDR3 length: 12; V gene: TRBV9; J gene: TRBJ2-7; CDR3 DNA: TGTGCCAGCAGCGGTTCAGGGTACGAGCAGTACTTC; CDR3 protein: CASSGSGYEQYF
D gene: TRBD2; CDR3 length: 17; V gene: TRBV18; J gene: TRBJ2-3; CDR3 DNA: TGTGCCAGCTCACCACGGACTAGCGGGGGCAGGGCAGATACGCAGTATTTT; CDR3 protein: CASSPRTSGGRADTQYF
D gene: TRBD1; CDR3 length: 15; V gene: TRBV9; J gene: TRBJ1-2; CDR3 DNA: TGTGCCAGCAGCGTAGGGACAGGGGTGGGACCTGGCTACACCTTC; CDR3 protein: CASSVGTGVGPGYTF
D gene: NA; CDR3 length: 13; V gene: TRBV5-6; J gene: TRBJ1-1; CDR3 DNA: TGTGCCAGCAGTTATAGGGGAAGGGCTGAAGCTTTCTTT; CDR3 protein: CASSYRGRAEAFF
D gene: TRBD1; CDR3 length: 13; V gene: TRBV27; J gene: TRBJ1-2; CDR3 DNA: TGTGCCAGCAGTTACCGGACAGGCTATGGCTACACCTTC; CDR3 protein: CASSYRTGYGYTF
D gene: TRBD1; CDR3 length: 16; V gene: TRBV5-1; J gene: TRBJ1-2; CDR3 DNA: TGCGCCAGCAGCAATGGGGGACAGGGGACTAACTATGGCTACACCTTC; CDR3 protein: CASSNGGQGTNYGYTF
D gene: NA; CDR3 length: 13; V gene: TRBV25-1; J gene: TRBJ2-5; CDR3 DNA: TGTGCCAGCAGTGTGAGGTCGATGGGGACCCAGTACTTC; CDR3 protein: CASSVRSMGTQYF
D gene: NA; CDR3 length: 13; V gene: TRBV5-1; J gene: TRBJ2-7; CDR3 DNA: TGCGCCAGCAGCTTGGGGTCAGACTACGAGCAGTACTTC; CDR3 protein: CASSLGSDYEQYF
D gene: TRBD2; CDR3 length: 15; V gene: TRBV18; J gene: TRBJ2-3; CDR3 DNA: TGTGCCAGCTCGCTACTAGCGGGGGGCACAGATACGCAGTATTTT; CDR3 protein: CASSLLAGGTDTQYF
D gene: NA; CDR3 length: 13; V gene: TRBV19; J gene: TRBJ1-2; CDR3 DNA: TGTGCCAGTAGTATCAAACAGGTCTATGGCTACACCTTC; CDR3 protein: CASSIKQVYGYTF
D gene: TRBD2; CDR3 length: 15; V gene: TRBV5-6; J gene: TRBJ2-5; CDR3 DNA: TGTGCCAGCAGCTCATTAGCGGGGGGGCTAAAGACCCAGTACTTC; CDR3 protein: CASSSLAGGLKTQYF
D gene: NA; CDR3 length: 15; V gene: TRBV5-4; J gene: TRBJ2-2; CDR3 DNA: TGTGCCAGCAGTCAAGGACAGCCTAACACCGGGGAGCTGTTTTTT; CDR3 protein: CASSQGQPNTGELFF
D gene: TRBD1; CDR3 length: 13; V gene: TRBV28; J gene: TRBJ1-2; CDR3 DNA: TGTGCCAGCAGTCGGGACAGCCTCTATGGCTACACCTTC; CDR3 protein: CASSRDSLYGYTF
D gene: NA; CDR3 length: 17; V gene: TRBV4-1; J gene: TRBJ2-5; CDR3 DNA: TGCGCCAGCAGCCAAGCCCCTTACGCGGGCCAACAAGAGACCCAGTACTTC; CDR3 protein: CASSQAPYAGQQETQYF
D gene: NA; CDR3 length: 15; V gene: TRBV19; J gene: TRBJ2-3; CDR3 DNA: TGTGCCACTTCCCGCGAGGGAAAGGTCACAGATACGCAGTATTTT; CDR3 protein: CATSREGKVTDTQYF
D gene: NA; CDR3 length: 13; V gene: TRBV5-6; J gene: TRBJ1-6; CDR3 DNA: TGTGCCAGCAGCACGAGGGAAAATTCACCCCTCCACTTT; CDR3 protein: CASSTRENSPLHF
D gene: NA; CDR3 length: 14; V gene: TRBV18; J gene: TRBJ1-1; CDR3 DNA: TGTGCCAGCTCACCAATTCCGGGGGACACTGAAGCTTTCTTT; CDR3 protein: CASSPIPGDTEAFF
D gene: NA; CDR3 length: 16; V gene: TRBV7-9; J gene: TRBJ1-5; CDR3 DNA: TGTGCCAGCAGCTTAGGGGGGGGTGGTAGCAATCAGCCCCAGCATTTT; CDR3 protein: CASSLGGGGSNQPQHF
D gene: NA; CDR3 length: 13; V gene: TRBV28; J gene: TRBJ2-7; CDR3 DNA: TGTGCCAGCAGTTTTTCTACCGCCTACGAGCAGTACTTC; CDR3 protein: CASSFSTAYEQYF
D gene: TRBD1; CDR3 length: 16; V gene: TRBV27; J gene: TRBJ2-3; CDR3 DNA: TGTGCCAGCAGCAACAGGGGGCTTTTAGGCACAGATACGCAGTATTTT; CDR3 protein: CASSNRGLLGTDTQYF
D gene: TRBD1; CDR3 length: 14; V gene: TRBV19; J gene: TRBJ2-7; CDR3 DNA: TGTGCCAGTAGTATTAAGGACAGGGCTGCCGTGCAGTACTTC; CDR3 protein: CASSIKDRAAVQYF
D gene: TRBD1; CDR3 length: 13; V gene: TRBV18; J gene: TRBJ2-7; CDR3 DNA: TGTGCCAGCTCACCAGGACAGGTCTACGAGCAGTACTTC; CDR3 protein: CASSPGQVYEQYF
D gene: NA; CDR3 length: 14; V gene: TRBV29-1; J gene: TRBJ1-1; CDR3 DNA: TGCAGCGCAATCGGACAGCCAGGAAACACTGAAGATTTCTTT; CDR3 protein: CSAIGQPGNTEDFF
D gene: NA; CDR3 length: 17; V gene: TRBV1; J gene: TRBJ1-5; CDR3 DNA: TGCACCAGCAGCCAGGGACAGGGATTGGGTGGCAATCAGCCCCAGCATTTT; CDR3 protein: CTSSQGQGLGGNQPQHF
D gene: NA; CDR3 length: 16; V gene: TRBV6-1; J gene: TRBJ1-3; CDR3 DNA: TGTGCCAGCAGTGATGAATATGGACAGCCTGGAAACACCATATATTTT; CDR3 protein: CASSDEYGQPGNTIYF
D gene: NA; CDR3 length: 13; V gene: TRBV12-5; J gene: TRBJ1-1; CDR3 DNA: TGTGCTAGTGCTCTCGAGAACAGGTCCGGGGCTTTCTTT; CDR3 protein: CASALENRSGAFF
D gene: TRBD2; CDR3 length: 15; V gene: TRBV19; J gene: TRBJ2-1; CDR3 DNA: TGTGCCAGTAGTATCACTACCTCGGGGGGCAATGAGCAGTTCTTC; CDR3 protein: CASSITTSGGNEQFF